The rows below give T cell receptor beta chains drawn from one sample of a study of control samples from healthy donors and cancer patients. Data came from immunoSEQ multiplex PCR; TCRdb stores just in-frame clones and leaves some out. The table shows about 160,000 clones, with 85% to 95% occurring only once. The sample comprised blood. Receptors originate from a woman aged 35 to 49 in good health. CDR3s leave out the opening cysteine and the closing phenylalanine or tryptophan.

V: TRBV5-1
length: 12
CDR3: ASSLVSTQETQY

V: TRBV5-1
length: 13
CDR3: ASSLQQGFGETQY

V: TRBV25-1
length: 12
CDR3: ASSPGTWDTEAF

V: TRBV9
length: 13
CDR3: ASSVAVRGQETQY

V: TRBV30
length: 15
CDR3: AWSVNGVGLNTGELF

V: TRBV6-5
length: 13
CDR3: ASSYSKPGRYEQF

V: TRBV19
length: 12
CDR3: ASSIDPGAETQY

V: TRBV19
length: 12
CDR3: AARTLDGNRAQH

V: TRBV10-3
length: 12
CDR3: AIRPGGDNSPLH

V: TRBV11-2
length: 14
CDR3: ASSFIGQGPNTEAF

V: TRBV6-5
length: 11
CDR3: ASSRRQKDTQY

V: TRBV2
length: 11
CDR3: ASVGWRGETQY

V: TRBV30
length: 12
CDR3: AWAPGTLNEKLF

V: TRBV19
length: 13
CDR3: ASSPDRSIWYGYT

V: TRBV27
length: 18
CDR3: ASSNHLGWQGRRWDQPQH

V: TRBV20-1
length: 10
CDR3: SASRGGDGYT

V: TRBV5-1
length: 15
CDR3: ASSLDRAGGHNSPLH

V: TRBV5-1
length: 13
CDR3: ASSFTGLDGTEAF

V: TRBV19
length: 13
CDR3: ASSIRGARNTEAF

V: TRBV20-1
length: 10
CDR3: SASLGYDEQF

V: TRBV5-1
length: 13
CDR3: ASSLSQGGGNTIY

V: TRBV7-2
length: 13
CDR3: ASSLRGIEEDEQY

V: TRBV7-9
length: 9
CDR3: ASSLENEQY

V: TRBV2
length: 11
CDR3: ASSADSQETQY

V: TRBV7-8
length: 13
CDR3: ASSSTYSGANVLT

V: TRBV5-4
length: 11
CDR3: ASSLEPQETQY

V: TRBV11-3
length: 14
CDR3: ASSPNRGGLNTEAF

V: TRBV11-1
length: 13
CDR3: ASRSMTGGSYEQY

V: TRBV6-1
length: 12
CDR3: ASSELFRSTGYT

V: TRBV5-1
length: 12
CDR3: ASSLSQNNYGYT

V: TRBV19
length: 12
CDR3: ASSFREGSTEAF

V: TRBV7-2
length: 12
CDR3: ASSSQPGAGELF

V: TRBV5-1
length: 12
CDR3: ASSLYSGIGELF

V: TRBV6-1
length: 17
CDR3: ASSERTGGYSSYNSPLH

V: TRBV5-8
length: 15
CDR3: ASSLFFARNPVETQY

V: TRBV6-6
length: 14
CDR3: ASSYGQRNSNYGYT

V: TRBV9
length: 12
CDR3: ASSGRQGWETQY

V: TRBV10-3
length: 13
CDR3: AIAERQGASVEQF

V: TRBV29-1
length: 14
CDR3: SVDGQYSYSNTEAF

V: TRBV11-3
length: 12
CDR3: ASSSGTGVGEQY

V: TRBV7-3
length: 12
CDR3: ASSLGYRGQIIF

V: TRBV27
length: 13
CDR3: ASSYMGDVSYEQY

V: TRBV10-3
length: 12
CDR3: AIRGQGPNEKLF

V: TRBV19
length: 11
CDR3: ASSLFIYTPQH

V: TRBV2
length: 10
CDR3: ASSVSENTIY